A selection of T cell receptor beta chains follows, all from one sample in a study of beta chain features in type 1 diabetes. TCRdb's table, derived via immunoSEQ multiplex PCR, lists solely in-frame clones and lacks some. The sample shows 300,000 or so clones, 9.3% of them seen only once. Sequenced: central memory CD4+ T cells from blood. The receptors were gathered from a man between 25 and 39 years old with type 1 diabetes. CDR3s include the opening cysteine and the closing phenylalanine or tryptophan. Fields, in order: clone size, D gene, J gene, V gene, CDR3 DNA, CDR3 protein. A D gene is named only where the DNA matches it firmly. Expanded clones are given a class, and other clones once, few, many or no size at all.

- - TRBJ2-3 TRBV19 TGTGCCAGTAGTCCGACAGGTTATACGCAGTATTTT CASSPTGYTQYF
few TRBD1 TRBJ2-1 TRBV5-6 TGTGCCAGCAGCTTGGGGACAGGGGTTCGGCAGTTCTTC CASSLGTGVRQFF
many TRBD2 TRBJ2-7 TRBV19 TGTGCCAGTAGTCGGGGGGGGTCGGCCTACGAGCAGTACTTC CASSRGGSAYEQYF
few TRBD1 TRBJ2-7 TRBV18 TGTGCCAGCTCACCATCACAGAAAACAGGGGTTTTACACGAGCAGTACTTC CASSPSQKTGVLHEQYF
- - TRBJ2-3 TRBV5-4 TGCGCCAGCAGCCCAGGACCAGTCTACGTAAGCACAGATACGCAGTATTTT CASSPGPVYVSTDTQYF
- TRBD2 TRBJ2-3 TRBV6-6 TGTGCCAGCAGCCCGACTAGCAGCACAGATACGCAGTATTTT CASSPTSSTDTQYF
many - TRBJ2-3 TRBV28 TGTGCCAGCAGTCTCCGGGATACGCAGTATTTT CASSLRDTQYF
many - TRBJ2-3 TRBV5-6 TGTGCCAGCAGCTTGCAGGGTGTCGGTACGCAGTATTTT CASSLQGVGTQYF
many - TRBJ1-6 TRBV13 TGTGCCAGCAGCTTAGGGGGGGAAGATTCACCCCTCCACTTT CASSLGGEDSPLHF
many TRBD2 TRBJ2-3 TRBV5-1 TGCGCCAGCAGCTTGATGACTAGCGGGGCCGGGGATACGCAGTATTTT CASSLMTSGAGDTQYF
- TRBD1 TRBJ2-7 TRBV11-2 TGTGCCAGCAGCTTAGGTCAGGGGGCCGGGGACGAGCAGTACTTC CASSLGQGAGDEQYF
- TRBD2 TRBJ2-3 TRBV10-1 TGCGCCAGCAGTTGGACTAGCGGGGGGGCAGATACGCAGTATTTT CASSWTSGGADTQYF
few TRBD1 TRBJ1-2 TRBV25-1 TGTGCCAGCAGGAGGACAGGGATGGGTAACTATGGCTACACCTTC CASRRTGMGNYGYTF
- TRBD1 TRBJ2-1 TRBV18 TGTGCCAGCTCACCACTCTACAGGGGTCCGGAAGGCGGGGAGCAGTTCTTC CASSPLYRGPEGGEQFF
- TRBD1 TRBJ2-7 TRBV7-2 TGTGCCAGCAGCCCGAGGGGGCAGGGAGATAGAGACTACGAGCAGTACTTC CASSPRGQGDRDYEQYF
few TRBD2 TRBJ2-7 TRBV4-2 TGTGCCAGCAGTCTGGCGGGGGGCGCGGCCGAGCAGTACTTC CASSLAGGAAEQYF
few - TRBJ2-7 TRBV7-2 TGTGCCAGCAGTATTCAAGGGGGAGGGATTGATGGTCCGACCTACGAGCAGTACTTC CASSIQGGGIDGPTYEQYF
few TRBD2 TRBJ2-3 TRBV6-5 TGTGCCAGCAGTTTAGCGGGAGCCACAGATACGCAGTATTTT CASSLAGATDTQYF
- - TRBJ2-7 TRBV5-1 TGCGCCAGCTGGCCCTTGTGGGGCGAGCAGTACTTC CASWPLWGEQYF
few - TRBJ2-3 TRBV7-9 TGTGCCAGCAGCTTATTCATTGCGGGTAGCACAGATACGCAGTATTTT CASSLFIAGSTDTQYF
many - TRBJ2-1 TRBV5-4 TGTGCCAGCAGCTTGGGTTGGGAGGCATACAATGAGCAGTTCTTC CASSLGWEAYNEQFF
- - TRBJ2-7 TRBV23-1 TGCGCCAGCAGTCAATCGAAGACAGCCTACGAGCAGTACTTC CASSQSKTAYEQYF
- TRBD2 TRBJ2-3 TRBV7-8 TGTGCCAGCAGCTTAGGGGCGGGACTAGCGGCAGATACGCAGTATTTT CASSLGAGLAADTQYF
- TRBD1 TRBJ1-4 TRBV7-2 TGTGCCAGCAGCTCTATACAGGGGTGGAATGAAAAACTGTTTTTT CASSSIQGWNEKLFF
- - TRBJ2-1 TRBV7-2 TGTGCCAGCAGCTTCCCGGGCCTCCAGGAGCAGTTCTTC CASSFPGLQEQFF
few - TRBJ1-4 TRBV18 TGTGCCAGCTCACCAGCTACTGCAGGGGCGGGGGAAAAACTGTTTTTT CASSPATAGAGEKLFF
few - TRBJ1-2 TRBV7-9 TGTGCCAGCAGCTTCGGGTACGCTAACTATGGCTACACCTTC CASSFGYANYGYTF
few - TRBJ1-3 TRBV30 TGTGCCTGGAACACCCAGCCTGGAAACACCATATATTTT CAWNTQPGNTIYF
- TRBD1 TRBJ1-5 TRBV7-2 TGTGCCAGCAGTCAAACAGGGGCCCACCAGCCCCAGCATTTT CASSQTGAHQPQHF
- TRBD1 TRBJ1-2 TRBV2 TGTGCCAGCAGCGACAGGACAGGGGATGGCTACACCTTC CASSDRTGDGYTF
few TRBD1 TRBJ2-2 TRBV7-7 TGTGCCAGCAGCTTGGGGACAGGGGACGTCGGGGAGCTGTTTTTT CASSLGTGDVGELFF
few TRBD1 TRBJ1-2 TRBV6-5 TGTGCCAGCAAAAGGGACAGGGGGTCCTATGGCTACACCTTC CASKRDRGSYGYTF
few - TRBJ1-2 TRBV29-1 TGCTCTACGGACAGTTCCTATGGCTACACCTTC CSTDSSYGYTF
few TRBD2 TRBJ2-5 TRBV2 TGTGCCAGCAGCTTAGGGGCGGGGGACCAAGAGACCCAGTACTTC CASSLGAGDQETQYF
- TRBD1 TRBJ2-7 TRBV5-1 TGCGCCAGCAGTTCAGACAGGGTGTACGAGCAGTACTTC CASSSDRVYEQYF
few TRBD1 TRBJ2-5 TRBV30 TGTGCCTGGAGTCCAGACAGGGATACCAAGCAAGGACAAGAGACCCAGTACTTC CAWSPDRDTKQGQETQYF
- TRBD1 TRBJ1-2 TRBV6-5 TGTGCCAGCAGTTTGGGACAGGGTAACTATGGCTACACCTTC CASSLGQGNYGYTF
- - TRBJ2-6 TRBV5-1 TGCGCCAGCACCTCTGGAAGTATCGGTTTCTCTGGGGCCAACGTCCTGACTTTC CASTSGSIGFSGANVLTF
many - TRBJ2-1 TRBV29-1 TGCAGCGTTGGCGGTTCGGGGGCTATTGAGCAGTTCTTC CSVGGSGAIEQFF
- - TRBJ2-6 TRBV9 TGTGCCAGCAGCGTAGGGACAACAGGGGCCAACGTCCTGACTTTC CASSVGTTGANVLTF
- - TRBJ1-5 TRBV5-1 TGCGCCAGCAGCTTGGGTTCCCCATGGTCGCCCCAGCATTTT CASSLGSPWSPQHF
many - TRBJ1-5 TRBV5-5 TGTGCCAGCAGCTTGGAGGGGAGTGACCAGCCCCAGCATTTT CASSLEGSDQPQHF
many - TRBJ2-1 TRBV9 TGTGCCAGCAGCCCGGGGACTCCTGCCTCTTACAATGAGCAGTTCTTC CASSPGTPASYNEQFF
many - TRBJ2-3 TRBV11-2 TGTGCCAGCAGCTTAGGAGCGGGCGATACGCAGTATTTT CASSLGAGDTQYF
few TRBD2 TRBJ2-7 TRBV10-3 TGTGCCAGCCGAACTAGCGGGGGGCCGTACGAGCAGTACTTC CASRTSGGPYEQYF
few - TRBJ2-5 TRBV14 TGTGCCAGCAGCCAAGGGAAAGGGTTAAACTTC CASSQGKGLNF
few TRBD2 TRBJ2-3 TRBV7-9 TGTGCCAGCAGCTTAATAGCGGGGGCCGGAGATACGCAGTATTTT CASSLIAGAGDTQYF
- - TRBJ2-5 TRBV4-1 TGCGCCAGCAGCCAAGAACACCAAGAGACCCAGTACTTC CASSQEHQETQYF
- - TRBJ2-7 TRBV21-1 TGTGCCAGCAGAATCCGGGACAGTTCCTACGAGCAGTACTTC CASRIRDSSYEQYF
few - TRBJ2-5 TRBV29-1 TGCAGCGGCTTCGGCGGGGTCGGGGAGACCCAGTACTTC CSGFGGVGETQYF
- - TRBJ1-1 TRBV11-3 TGTGCCAGCAGCTTCGGGGAGGACACTGAAGCTTTCTTT CASSFGEDTEAFF
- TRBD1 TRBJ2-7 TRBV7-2 TGTGCCAGCAGCTCCTGGACAGGGGGTGAGCAGTACTTC CASSSWTGGEQYF